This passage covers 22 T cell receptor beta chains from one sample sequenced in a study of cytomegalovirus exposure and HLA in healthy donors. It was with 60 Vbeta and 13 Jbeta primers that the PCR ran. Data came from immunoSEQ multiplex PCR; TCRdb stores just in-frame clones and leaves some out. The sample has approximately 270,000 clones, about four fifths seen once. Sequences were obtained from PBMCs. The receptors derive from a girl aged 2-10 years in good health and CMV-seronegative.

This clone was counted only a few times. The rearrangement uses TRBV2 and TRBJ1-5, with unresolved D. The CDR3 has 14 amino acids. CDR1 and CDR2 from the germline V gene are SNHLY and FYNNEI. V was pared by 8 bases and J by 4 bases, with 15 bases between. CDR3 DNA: TGTGCCAGCTCGGGGTCGGGCGGAAATCAGCCCCAGCATTTT. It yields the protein CASSGSGGNQPQHF.

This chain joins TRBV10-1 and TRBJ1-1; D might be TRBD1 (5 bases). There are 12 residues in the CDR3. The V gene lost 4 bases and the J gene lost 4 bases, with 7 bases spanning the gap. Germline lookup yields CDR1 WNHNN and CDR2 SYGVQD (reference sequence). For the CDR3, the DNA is TGCGCCAGCAGTGGACAGTTCACTGAAGCTTTCTTT. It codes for CASSGQFTEAFF.

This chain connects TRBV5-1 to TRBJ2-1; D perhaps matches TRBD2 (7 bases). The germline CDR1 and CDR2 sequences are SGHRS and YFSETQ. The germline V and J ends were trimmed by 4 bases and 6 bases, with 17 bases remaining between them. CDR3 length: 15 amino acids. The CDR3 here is CASSELGGPSNEQFF. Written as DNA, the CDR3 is TGCGCCAGCAGCGAATTGGGGGGGCCAAGCAATGAGCAGTTCTTC.

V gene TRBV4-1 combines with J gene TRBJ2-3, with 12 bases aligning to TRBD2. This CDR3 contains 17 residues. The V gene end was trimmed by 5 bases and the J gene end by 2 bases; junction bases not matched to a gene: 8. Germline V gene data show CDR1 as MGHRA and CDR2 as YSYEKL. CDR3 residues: CASSNGLAGIITDTQYF. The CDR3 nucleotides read TGCGCCAGCAGCAACGGACTAGCGGGGATCATCACAGATACGCAGTATTTT.

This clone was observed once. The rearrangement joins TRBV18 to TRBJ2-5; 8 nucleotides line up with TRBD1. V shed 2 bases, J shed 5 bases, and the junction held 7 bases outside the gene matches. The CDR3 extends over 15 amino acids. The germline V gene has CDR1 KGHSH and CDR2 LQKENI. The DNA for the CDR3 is TGTGCCAGCTCACCAGAATTGGACAGGGCTGAGACCCAGTACTTC. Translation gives CASSPELDRAETQYF.

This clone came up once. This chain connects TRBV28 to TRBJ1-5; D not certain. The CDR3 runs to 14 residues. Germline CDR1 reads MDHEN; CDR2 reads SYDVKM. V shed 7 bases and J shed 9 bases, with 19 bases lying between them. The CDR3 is CASTSGGSSSPQHF. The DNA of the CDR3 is TGTGCCAGCACCTCTGGAGGAAGCTCCTCGCCCCAGCATTTT.

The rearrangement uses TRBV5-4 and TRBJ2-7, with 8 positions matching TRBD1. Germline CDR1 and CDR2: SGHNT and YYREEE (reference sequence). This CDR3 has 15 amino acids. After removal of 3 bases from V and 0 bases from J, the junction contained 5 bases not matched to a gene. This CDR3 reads CASSSRDRFSYEQYF. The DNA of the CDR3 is TGTGCCAGCAGCTCCCGGGACAGGTTCTCCTACGAGCAGTACTTC.

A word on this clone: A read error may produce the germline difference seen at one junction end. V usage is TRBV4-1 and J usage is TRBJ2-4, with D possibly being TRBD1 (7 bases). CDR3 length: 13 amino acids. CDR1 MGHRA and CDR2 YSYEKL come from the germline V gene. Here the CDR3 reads CASSQAPGGQGEF. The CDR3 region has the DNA TGCGCCAGCAGCCAGGCACCAGGGGGGCAGGGGGAATTC.

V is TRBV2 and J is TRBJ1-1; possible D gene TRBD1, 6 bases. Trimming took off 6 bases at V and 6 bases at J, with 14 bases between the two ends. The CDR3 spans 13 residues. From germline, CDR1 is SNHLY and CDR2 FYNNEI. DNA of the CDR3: TGTGCCAGCAGATTCGGACAGAAGGCTGAAGCTTTCTTT. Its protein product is CASRFGQKAEAFF.

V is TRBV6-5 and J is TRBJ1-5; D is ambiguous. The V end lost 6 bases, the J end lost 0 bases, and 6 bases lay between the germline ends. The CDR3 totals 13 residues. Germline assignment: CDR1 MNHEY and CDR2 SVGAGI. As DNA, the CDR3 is TGTGCCAGCAGCCTAAATAGCAATCAGCCCCAGCATTTT. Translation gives CASSLNSNQPQHF.

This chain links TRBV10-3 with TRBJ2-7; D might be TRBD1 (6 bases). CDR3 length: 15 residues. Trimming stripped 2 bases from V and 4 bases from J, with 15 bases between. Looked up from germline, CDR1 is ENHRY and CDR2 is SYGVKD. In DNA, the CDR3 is TGTGCCATCAGTGAGCAGACAGGTCGCGCGTACGAGCAGTACTTC. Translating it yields CAISEQTGRAYEQYF.

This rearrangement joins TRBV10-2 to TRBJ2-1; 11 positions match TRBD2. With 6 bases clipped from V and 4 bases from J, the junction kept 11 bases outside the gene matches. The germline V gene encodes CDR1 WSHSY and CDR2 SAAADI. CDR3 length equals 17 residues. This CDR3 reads CASSNTKLAGEYNEQFF. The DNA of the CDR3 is TGCGCCAGCAGCAACACCAAACTAGCGGGGGAATACAATGAGCAGTTCTTC.

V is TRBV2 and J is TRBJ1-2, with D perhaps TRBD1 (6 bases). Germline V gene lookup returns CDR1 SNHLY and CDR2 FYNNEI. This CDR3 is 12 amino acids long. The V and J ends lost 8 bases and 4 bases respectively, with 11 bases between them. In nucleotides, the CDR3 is TGTGCCAGCCAAAGCAGGGGCTATGGCTACACCTTC. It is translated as CASQSRGYGYTF. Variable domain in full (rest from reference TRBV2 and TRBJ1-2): EPEVTQTPSHQVTQMGQEVILRCVPISNHLYFYWYRQILGQKVEFLVSFYNNEISEKSEIFDDQFSVERPDGSNFTLKIRSTKLEDSAMYFCASQSRGYGYTFGSGTRLTVV.

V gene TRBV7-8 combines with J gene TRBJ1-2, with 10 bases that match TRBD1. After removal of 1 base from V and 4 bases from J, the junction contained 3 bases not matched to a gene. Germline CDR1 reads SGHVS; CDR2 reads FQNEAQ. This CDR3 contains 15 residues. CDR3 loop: CASSLGGQGPYGYTF. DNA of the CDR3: TGTGCCAGCAGCTTAGGGGGACAGGGGCCCTATGGCTACACCTTC.

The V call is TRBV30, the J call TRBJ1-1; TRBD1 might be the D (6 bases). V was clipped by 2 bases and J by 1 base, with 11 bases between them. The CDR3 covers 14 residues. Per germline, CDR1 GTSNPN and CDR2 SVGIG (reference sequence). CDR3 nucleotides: TGTGCCTGGAGTAAAGGGGGAGCGAACACTGAAGCTTTCTTT. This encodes CAWSKGGANTEAFF.

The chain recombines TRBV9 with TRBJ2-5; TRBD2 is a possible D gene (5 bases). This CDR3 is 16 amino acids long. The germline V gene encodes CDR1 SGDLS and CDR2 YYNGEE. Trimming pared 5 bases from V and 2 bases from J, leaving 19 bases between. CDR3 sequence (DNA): TGTGCCAGCAGTCCTAGTAGCCGGACTCCTCAAGAGACCCAGTACTTC. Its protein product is CASSPSSRTPQETQYF.

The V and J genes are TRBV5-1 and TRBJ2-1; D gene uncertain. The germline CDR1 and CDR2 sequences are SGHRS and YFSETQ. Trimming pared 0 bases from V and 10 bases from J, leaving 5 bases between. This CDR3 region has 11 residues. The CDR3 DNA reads TGCGCCAGCAGCTTGGATGAGGAGCAGTTCTTC. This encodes CASSLDEEQFF. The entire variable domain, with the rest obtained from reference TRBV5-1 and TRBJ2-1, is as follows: KAGVTQTPRYLIKTRGQQVTLSCSPISGHRSVSWYQQTPGQGLQFLFEYFSETQRNKGNFPGRFSGRQFSNSRSEMNVSTLELGDSALYLCASSLDEEQFFGPGTRLTVL.

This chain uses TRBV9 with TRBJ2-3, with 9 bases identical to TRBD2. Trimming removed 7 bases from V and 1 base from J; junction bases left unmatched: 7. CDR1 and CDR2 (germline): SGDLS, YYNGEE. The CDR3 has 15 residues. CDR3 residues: CASSIAGVRTDTQYF. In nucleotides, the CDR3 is TGTGCCAGCTCGATAGCGGGGGTCCGCACAGATACGCAGTATTTT.

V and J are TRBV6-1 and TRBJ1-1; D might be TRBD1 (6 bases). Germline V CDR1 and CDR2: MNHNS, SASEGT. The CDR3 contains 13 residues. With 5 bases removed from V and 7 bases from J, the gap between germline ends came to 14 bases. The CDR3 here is CASSSTGWVEAFF. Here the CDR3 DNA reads TGTGCCAGCAGTTCTACAGGGTGGGTTGAAGCTTTCTTT.

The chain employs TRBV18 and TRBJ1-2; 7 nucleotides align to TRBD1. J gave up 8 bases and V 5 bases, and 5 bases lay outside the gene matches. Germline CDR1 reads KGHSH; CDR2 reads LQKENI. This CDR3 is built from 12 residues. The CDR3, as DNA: TGTGCCAGCTCAGGGACAGCGCTGGGCTACACCTTC. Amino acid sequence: CASSGTALGYTF.

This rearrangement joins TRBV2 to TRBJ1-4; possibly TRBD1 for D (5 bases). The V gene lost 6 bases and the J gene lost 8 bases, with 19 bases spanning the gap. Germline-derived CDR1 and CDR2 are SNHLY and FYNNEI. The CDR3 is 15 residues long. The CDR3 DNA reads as TGTGCCAGCAGCGGGGGGTCGCGGGAAGTCGAAAAACTGTTTTTT. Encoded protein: CASSGGSREVEKLFF.

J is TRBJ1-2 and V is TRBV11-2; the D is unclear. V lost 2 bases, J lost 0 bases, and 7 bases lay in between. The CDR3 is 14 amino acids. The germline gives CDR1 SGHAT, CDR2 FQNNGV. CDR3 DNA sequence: TGTGCCAGCAGCTTACTAGGAGCTAACTATGGCTACACCTTC. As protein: CASSLLGANYGYTF.